The next 16 T cell receptor beta chains were all read from a single sample in a study of cytomegalovirus exposure and HLA in healthy donors. Assay used: immunoSEQ multiplex PCR; TCRdb lists only in-frame clones, some missing. Of over 200,000 clones in the sample, approximately 82% were seen once. Material for sequencing was PBMCs. These receptors were collected from a woman between 18 and 29 years old in good health and CMV-seronegative.

The chain employs TRBV2 and TRBJ2-3, with a weak D call TRBD2 (6 bases). CDR1 is SNHLY, CDR2 FYNNEI, per germline. The germline V and J ends were trimmed by 8 bases and 2 bases, with 8 bases remaining between them. This CDR3 spans 12 amino acids. The CDR3 spells CASAGLTDTQYF. In DNA, the CDR3 is TGTGCCAGCGCGGGACTCACAGATACGCAGTATTTT.

This clone turned up a few times. The chain links TRBV27 to TRBJ1-3; perhaps TRBD1 as D (5 bases). V was trimmed by 2 bases and J by 4 bases, leaving 9 bases between them. The CDR3 spans 14 residues. Per the germline V gene, CDR1 is MNHEY and CDR2 is SMNVEV (reference sequence). CDR3 coding DNA: TGTGCCAGCAGTTTACGGGGGACCGGAAACACCATATATTTT. Protein sequence: CASSLRGTGNTIYF.

The V gene is TRBV27, the J gene TRBJ1-5; a possible D gene is TRBD1 (6 bases). Per the germline V gene, CDR1 is MNHEY and CDR2 is SMNVEV (reference sequence). Trimming took 5 bases from V and 4 from J, leaving 15 bases between them. This CDR3 contains 15 residues. The CDR3, as DNA: TGTGCCAGCAGTCCAAGACAGGTCATAAATCAGCCCCAGCATTTT. Amino acid sequence: CASSPRQVINQPQHF.

This clone has just one count. The J gene is TRBJ2-1, the V gene TRBV6-5; D gene uncertain. Trimming cost V 1 base and J 9 bases, with 10 bases left between them. Germline V gives CDR1 MNHEY, CDR2 SVGAGI. This CDR3 contains 13 residues. The CDR3 region is CASSYLPEGEQFF. The DNA for the CDR3 is TGTGCCAGCAGTTACTTGCCCGAAGGTGAGCAGTTCTTC.

The chain has TRBV7-9 and TRBJ1-1, with 10 bases aligning to TRBD1. Germline values: CDR1 SEHNR, CDR2 FQNEAQ (reference sequence). The CDR3 loop spans 15 amino acids. Unmatched junction bases numbered 10, after V lost 8 bases and J lost 4 bases. Here the CDR3 DNA reads TGTGCCAGCTCAGAACGGGACAGGGGATCCACTGAAGCTTTCTTT. Its translation: CASSERDRGSTEAFF.

The chain links TRBV6-1 to TRBJ2-7; 10 bases are a match to TRBD2. This CDR3 is built from 15 residues. V lost 4 bases to trimming and J lost 1 base; unmatched junction nucleotides: 4. Germline-derived CDR1 and CDR2 are MNHNS and SASEGT. Written as DNA, the CDR3 is TGTGCCAGCAGTGGGACTAGCGGACTTTCCTACGAGCAGTACTTC. Amino acids: CASSGTSGLSYEQYF.

The chain joins TRBV7-9 to TRBJ2-3; D is ambiguous. The V gene lost 4 bases and the J gene lost 0 bases, with 23 bases spanning the gap. The CDR3 consists of 19 residues. Germline values: CDR1 SEHNR, CDR2 FQNEAQ (reference sequence). CDR3 DNA sequence: TGTGCCAGCAGCTCATGGGCCGTATTGGCGGCTCCTAGCACAGATACGCAGTATTTT. Translating it yields CASSSWAVLAAPSTDTQYF.

This clone was seen once. The chain joins TRBV30 to TRBJ2-6; D may correspond to TRBD1 or TRBD2 (5 bases each). Trimming stripped 0 bases from V and 4 bases from J, with 16 bases between. Germline loops: CDR1 GTSNPN, CDR2 SVGIG (reference sequence). There are 17 residues in the CDR3. The CDR3 is CAWSVQVFRDGANVLTF. The CDR3, as DNA: TGTGCCTGGAGTGTACAAGTCTTCCGGGACGGGGCCAACGTCCTGACTTTC.

The CDR3, as DNA: TGTGCCAGCAGTGTCGAAGGGGACTCCTCTGGAAACACCATATATTTT. Translating it yields CASSVEGDSSGNTIYF. The chain is built from TRBV2 and TRBJ1-3, with a weak D call TRBD1 (5 bases). The CDR3 loop spans 16 amino acids. Trimming stripped 4 bases from V and 0 bases from J, with 13 bases between. Germline loops: CDR1 SNHLY, CDR2 FYNNEI.

This clone showed up just a few times. This chain joins TRBV10-3 and TRBJ2-7, with D possibly matching TRBD2 (5 bases). V was pared by 2 bases and J by 5 bases, with 10 bases between. Germline-derived CDR1 and CDR2 are ENHRY and SYGVKD. CDR3 length: 13 residues. Here the CDR3 DNA reads TGTGCCATCAGTGAGCGGGGTCCGGACGAGCAGTACTTC. As protein: CAISERGPDEQYF.

The CDR3 DNA is TGTGCCAGCGGGAGGGGGGTGAATGAAAAACTGTTTTTT. Encoded protein: CASGRGVNEKLFF. The V call is TRBV6-1, the J call TRBJ1-4; D possibly corresponds to TRBD1 (6 bases). The CDR3 totals 13 residues. The V gene lost 8 bases and the J gene lost 5 bases, with 12 bases spanning the gap. Germline lookup yields CDR1 MNHNS and CDR2 SASEGT.

V usage is TRBV28 and J usage is TRBJ2-7; TRBD2 matches at 12 bases. Germline V gene lookup returns CDR1 MDHEN and CDR2 SYDVKM. Trimming at V came to 7 bases and at J to 1 base, leaving 17 bases not matched to a gene. This CDR3 comprises 19 residues. CDR3 DNA: TGTGCCAGCAACCTATCGGGACTAGCGGGTCCATCGGGATCCTACGAGCAGTACTTC. This codes for CASNLSGLAGPSGSYEQYF.

This clone was counted between two and nine times. The V gene is TRBV9, the J gene TRBJ1-1; D is undetermined. CDR3 length: 13 residues. Germline assignment: CDR1 SGDLS and CDR2 YYNGEE. The V end was cut by 2 bases, the J end by 3 bases, with 8 bases between. The CDR3 sequence is CASSVGVYTEAFF. The CDR3 DNA sequence: TGTGCCAGCAGCGTCGGGGTCTACACTGAAGCTTTCTTT.

The V and J genes are TRBV7-9 and TRBJ1-1; maybe TRBD1 (5 bases). Trimming shortened V by 1 base and J by 1 base, and 10 bases separated the two germline ends. This CDR3 contains 15 residues. Looked up from germline, CDR1 is SEHNR and CDR2 is FQNEAQ (reference sequence). The CDR3 DNA reads TGTGCCAGCAGCTTAGGGTATAGGGGGAACACTGAAGCTTTCTTT. Its translation: CASSLGYRGNTEAFF.

This clone was found a few times. The V and J genes are TRBV18 and TRBJ2-2; no firm D call. Trimming removed 2 bases at V and 7 bases at J, with 2 bases between. The CDR3 covers 11 residues. In germline, CDR1 is KGHSH, CDR2 LQKENI. The CDR3 sequence: CASSPGGELFF. The CDR3 DNA sequence: TGTGCCAGCTCACCAGGCGGGGAGCTGTTTTTT.

This chain's CDR3 is CASSLAVTSTSYEQYF. DNA for the CDR3: TGCGCCAGCAGCTTGGCCGTGACATCCACCTCCTACGAGCAGTACTTC. V is TRBV5-1 and J is TRBJ2-7; the D is unclear. Germline V CDR1 and CDR2: SGHRS, YFSETQ. With 0 bases removed from V and 0 bases from J, the gap between germline ends came to 13 bases. This CDR3 is built from 16 residues.